These 3 T cell receptor beta chains were sequenced from one sample in a study of shared clonotypes between healthy human individuals. Naive CD8 cells lacked CD45RO, underwent positive selection for CCR7 and left out terminally differentiated effector memory CD45RA+ cells. Libraries were prepared by immunoSEQ multiplex PCR; TCRdb keeps only in-frame clonotypes and omits some of them. The sample lists about 2.1 million clones, roughly 91% seen once, with approximately 1.7% in the top ten. Sequenced input: naive CD8+ T cells from PBMCs. These TCRs come from a man between 18 and 29 years old in good health. Some clones in this sample may be carry-over from other donors' samples.

The rearrangement uses TRBV4-1 and TRBJ2-7, with 10 bases that match TRBD2. The CDR3 contains 17 residues. The junction had 7 bases not matched to a gene; V was cut back by 0 bases and J by 2 bases. Germline loops: CDR1 MGHRA, CDR2 YSYEKL. The CDR3 DNA sequence: TGCGCCAGCAGCCAAGAGCCTCTAGCGGGAGATCCCTACGAGCAGTACTTC. This encodes CASSQEPLAGDPYEQYF.

The chain links TRBV30 to TRBJ2-7; D not certain. From germline, CDR1 is GTSNPN and CDR2 SVGIG (reference sequence). V was trimmed by 0 bases and J by 3 bases, leaving 9 bases between them. The CDR3 consists of 13 residues. CDR3 residues: CAWSVGWGYEQYF. CDR3 DNA sequence: TGTGCCTGGAGTGTAGGGTGGGGCTACGAGCAGTACTTC.

The V call is TRBV27, the J call TRBJ2-3; 8 nucleotides agree with TRBD2. Losses at the gene ends were 3 bases for V and 6 bases for J; bases not matched to a gene: 11. The CDR3 is 16 residues long. The germline gives CDR1 MNHEY, CDR2 SMNVEV (reference sequence). The CDR3 DNA follows: TGTGCCAGCAGTTTTCTTTTCGCGGGAGGTGGTGATACGCAGTATTTT. Translated: CASSFLFAGGGDTQYF.